This T cell receptor (beta chain) was obtained from a study of breast tumors, draining lymph nodes, adjacent tissues. The germline gives CDR1 MNHNY, CDR2 SVGAGI (reference sequence). V lost 5 bases and J lost 8, with 21 bases in between. The CDR3 totals 15 residues. Using its own MiXCR run on the multiplex PCR reads, TCRdb lists one record per CDR3 protein. The sample yields more than 30,000 distinct CDR3 sequences, roughly two thirds seen once. The sequence came from a female donor with breast cancer. Some clones in this sample may be carry-over from other donors' samples. J is TRBJ1-2 and V is TRBV6-6; D gene ambiguous. Sequenced: breast tumor tissue. The DNA of the CDR3 is TGTGCCAGCAGTCCCCCCGGTGTGTATTACTTGGGCTACACCTTC. It encodes CASSPPGVYYLGYTF.